A single sample gave rise to the 8 T cell receptor beta chains below, sequenced in a study of shared clonotypes between healthy human individuals. Naive CD8 cells comprised CD45RO-negative, CCR7-positively selected cells, excluding terminally differentiated effector memory CD45RA+ cells. Sequencing was performed with immunoSEQ multiplex PCR; in TCRdb, only in-frame clones are kept and a portion is missing. The profile covers about 2.1 million clones, with around 93% appearing a single time and about 1.7% taken by the ten largest. Material for sequencing was naive CD8+ T cells from PBMCs. The receptors were sampled from a young man in good health. Some clones in this sample may be carry-over from other donors' samples.

This chain links TRBV7-9 with TRBJ1-2; 7 positions match TRBD1. The CDR3 is 14 amino acids. Trimming at V came to 3 bases and at J to 3 bases, leaving 4 bases not matched to a gene. Germline CDR1 reads SEHNR; CDR2 reads FQNEAQ (reference sequence). The CDR3 DNA is TGTGCCAGCAGCTTGGGACAGCCTTACTATGGCTACACCTTC. This gives the protein CASSLGQPYYGYTF.

The chain couples TRBV27 to TRBJ1-3; D gene uncertain. V was clipped by 7 bases and J by 4 bases, with 20 bases between them. CDR1 and CDR2 (germline): MNHEY, SMNVEV (reference sequence). This CDR3 contains 16 residues. The CDR3 DNA is TGTGCCAGCAAGGTCCGGCTTACAGCGCGAGGAAACACCATATATTTT. Amino acids: CASKVRLTARGNTIYF.

This clone occurred once. V gene TRBV7-2 combines with J gene TRBJ2-2, with D tentatively TRBD2 (5 bases). Trimming left V 5 bases short and J 1 base short, with 17 bases between. The CDR3 runs to 17 residues. Per germline, CDR1 SGHTA and CDR2 FQGNSA. The CDR3 coding sequence is TGTGCCAGCAGCCCCCTCTGGGCGGGCGTGAACACCGGGGAGCTGTTTTTT. Protein product: CASSPLWAGVNTGELFF.

V and J are TRBV9 and TRBJ2-5; 7 positions match TRBD2. In germline, CDR1 is SGDLS, CDR2 YYNGEE. The CDR3 extends over 16 amino acids. The V and J ends lost 4 bases and 5 bases, in that order; junction bases with no gene match: 14. CDR3 protein: CASSPPPDGRGETQYF. The DNA of the CDR3 is TGTGCCAGCAGCCCACCCCCGGATGGGAGGGGTGAGACCCAGTACTTC.

On this clone: This sample includes further DNA sequences coding for the same CDR3. V usage is TRBV27 and J usage is TRBJ2-7, with 9 positions matching TRBD1. The CDR3 contains 15 residues. V shed 5 bases, J shed 4 bases, and the junction held 9 bases outside the gene matches. CDR1 is MNHEY, CDR2 SMNVEV, per germline (reference sequence). CDR3: CASSLRGTGLYEQYF. Here the CDR3 DNA reads TGTGCCAGCAGTCTTCGAGGGACAGGGTTGTACGAGCAGTACTTC.

In this sample, this clone turned up once. The CDR3 region has the DNA TGTGCCAGCAGCCCCTTAGGGGGCACTGAAGCTTTCTTT. Translating it yields CASSPLGGTEAFF. The V gene is TRBV5-6, the J gene TRBJ1-1, with D perhaps matching TRBD1 (6 bases). Between the trimmed V and J ends, which lost 4 bases and 4 bases, there was a span of 11 bases. This CDR3 is 13 amino acids long. Germline CDR1 SGHDT, CDR2 YYEEEE.

V gene TRBV5-5 combines with J gene TRBJ2-2; a weak D match, TRBD1 (5 bases). The CDR3 length is 14 residues. The germline V and J ends were trimmed by 7 bases and 0 bases, with 10 bases remaining between them. The germline V gene encodes CDR1 SGHKS and CDR2 YYEKEE (reference sequence). The CDR3, as DNA: TGTGCCAGCGAGGACACGACGAACACCGGGGAGCTGTTTTTT. Encoded protein: CASEDTTNTGELFF.

The chain joins TRBV19 to TRBJ1-3; the D is unclear. V was trimmed by 3 bases and J by 0 bases, leaving 9 bases between them. The CDR3 covers 15 residues. Germline CDR1 and CDR2: LNHDA and SQIVND (reference sequence). The DNA of the CDR3 is TGTGCCAGTAGTATTGCGCTATTCTCTGGAAACACCATATATTTT. As protein: CASSIALFSGNTIYF.